A selection of T cell receptor beta chains follows, all from one sample in a study of regulatory T cells in long-lasting Graves disease. TCRdb fed the multiplex PCR reads into MiXCR, producing one record per CDR3 protein. The table includes roughly 500,000 distinct CDR3 sequences, roughly 14% detected once. These data also featured in a second study, about T cells in Graves' hyperthyroidism and ophthalmopathy.

The material was peripheral blood mononuclear cells (PBMCs), obtained at new diagnosis, from a patient treated with antithyroid drugs. Receptors were obtained from a young man with Graves disease. Each CDR3 is given with its conserved first and last residue. Fields, in order: J gene, CDR3 length, clone size, D gene, V gene, CDR3 DNA, CDR3 protein. A D gene is named only where the DNA matches it firmly. Clone size is shown for a subset of rows, as once, few, many or a class of expanded clone.

J gene: TRBJ2-1; CDR3 length: 12; clone size: many; D gene: NA; V gene: TRBV7-2; CDR3 DNA: TGTGCCAGCAGCGAGTGGGGATTCGAGCAGTTCTTC; CDR3 protein: CASSEWGFEQFF
J gene: TRBJ1-6; CDR3 length: 16; clone size: many; D gene: TRBD1; V gene: TRBV7-8; CDR3 DNA: TGTGCCAGCAGCCCACAGGGACAGCTTAATAATTCACCCCTCCACTTT; CDR3 protein: CASSPQGQLNNSPLHF
J gene: TRBJ2-7; CDR3 length: 13; clone size: NA; D gene: TRBD1; V gene: TRBV4-1; CDR3 DNA: TGCGCCAGCAGCCGGGACAGGGCGATCGAGCAGTACTTC; CDR3 protein: CASSRDRAIEQYF
J gene: TRBJ2-7; CDR3 length: 14; clone size: many; D gene: NA; V gene: TRBV2; CDR3 DNA: TGTGCCAGCAAGTGGGGGAGCGCCCCATACGAGCAGTACTTC; CDR3 protein: CASKWGSAPYEQYF
J gene: TRBJ2-7; CDR3 length: 14; clone size: many; D gene: TRBD2; V gene: TRBV29-1; CDR3 DNA: TGCAGCGTCCGGGGACTAGCGGGAAAACACGAGCAGTACTTC; CDR3 protein: CSVRGLAGKHEQYF
J gene: TRBJ2-1; CDR3 length: 15; clone size: many; D gene: TRBD2; V gene: TRBV20-1; CDR3 DNA: TGCAGTGCTCCGCCGCGGACTAGCCGCAACAATGAGCAGTTCTTC; CDR3 protein: CSAPPRTSRNNEQFF
J gene: TRBJ2-1; CDR3 length: 13; clone size: NA; D gene: TRBD1; V gene: TRBV7-2; CDR3 DNA: TGTGCCAGCAGCTTAAGGGGGCTGGGAGAGCAGTTCTTC; CDR3 protein: CASSLRGLGEQFF
J gene: TRBJ2-7; CDR3 length: 13; clone size: many; D gene: NA; V gene: TRBV11-2; CDR3 DNA: TGTGCCAGCAGCTTAGTGCAGGGTGGCGAGCAGTACTTC; CDR3 protein: CASSLVQGGEQYF
J gene: TRBJ2-3; CDR3 length: 14; clone size: many; D gene: NA; V gene: TRBV11-2; CDR3 DNA: TGTGCCAGCACCCAGCCCGACTTCACAGATACGCAGTATTTT; CDR3 protein: CASTQPDFTDTQYF
J gene: TRBJ1-5; CDR3 length: 15; clone size: NA; D gene: TRBD1; V gene: TRBV5-1; CDR3 DNA: TGCGCCAGCAGCTTGGCCGCAGGGGGCGGGGAGCCCCAGCATTTT; CDR3 protein: CASSLAAGGGEPQHF
J gene: TRBJ1-5; CDR3 length: 13; clone size: many; D gene: NA; V gene: TRBV6-5; CDR3 DNA: TGTGCCAGCAGTTACCGGGACAATCAGCCCCAGCATTTT; CDR3 protein: CASSYRDNQPQHF
J gene: TRBJ1-2; CDR3 length: 12; clone size: many; D gene: NA; V gene: TRBV20-1; CDR3 DNA: TGCAGTGCTCCTCGGGGCGGCTATGGCTACACCTTC; CDR3 protein: CSAPRGGYGYTF